This T cell receptor (beta chain) came from a study of blood T cell repertoires in COVID-19. Assay: immunoSEQ multiplex PCR; the TCRdb copy retains only in-frame clones and omits some. This table holds about 370,000 clones, 80% to 90% found once. V was trimmed by 0 bases and J by 1 base, leaving 7 bases between them. This CDR3 has 14 amino acids. Germline lookup yields CDR1 SGHRS and CDR2 YFSETQ. Cohort 3 recovery required two negative PCRs, clearance, or symptom resolution. This sequence joins TRBV5-1 and TRBJ1-1, with D unresolved. Material for sequencing was PBMCs or T cells enriched from blood (not recorded which). This TCR was sampled from a man younger than 30 who had recovered from COVID-19. CDR3 sequence reads: CASSLVAENTEAFF. The CDR3 nucleotides are TGCGCCAGCAGCTTGGTGGCGGAGAACACTGAAGCTTTCTTT. The full variable domain, with the rest looked up from reference TRBV5-1 and TRBJ1-1, is KAGVTQTPRYLIKTRGQQVTLSCSPISGHRSVSWYQQTPGQGLQFLFEYFSETQRNKGNFPGRFSGRQFSNSRSEMNVSTLELGDSALYLCASSLVAENTEAFFGQGTRLTVV.